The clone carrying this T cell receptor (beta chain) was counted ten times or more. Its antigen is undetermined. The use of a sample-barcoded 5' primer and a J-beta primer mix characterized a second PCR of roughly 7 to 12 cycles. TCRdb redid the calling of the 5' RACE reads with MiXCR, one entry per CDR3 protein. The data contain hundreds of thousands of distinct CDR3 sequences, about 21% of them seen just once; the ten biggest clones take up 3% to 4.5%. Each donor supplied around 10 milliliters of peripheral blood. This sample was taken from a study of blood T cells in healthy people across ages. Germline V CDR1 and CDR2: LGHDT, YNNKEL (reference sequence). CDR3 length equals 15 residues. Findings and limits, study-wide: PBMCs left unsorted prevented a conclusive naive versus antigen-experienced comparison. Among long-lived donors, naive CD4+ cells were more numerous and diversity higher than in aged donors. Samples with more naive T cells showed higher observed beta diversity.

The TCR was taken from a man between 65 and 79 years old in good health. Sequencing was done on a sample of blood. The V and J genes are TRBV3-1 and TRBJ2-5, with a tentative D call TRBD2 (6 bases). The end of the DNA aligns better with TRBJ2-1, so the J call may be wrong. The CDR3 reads CASSQSLRESHEQFF. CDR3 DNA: TGTGCCAGCAGCCAGAGCCTACGGGAGAGCCATGAGCAGTTCTTC.